The sequence of this T cell receptor (beta chain) was determined in a study of T cells after posttransplantation cyclophosphamide. This CDR3 is built from 13 residues. Germline lookup yields CDR1 MNHNY and CDR2 SVGAGI (reference sequence). The V gene lost 6 bases and the J gene lost 2 bases, with 8 bases spanning the gap. This clone has ten or more counts. What it binds is not known. Whole-study results and caveats: TRB overlap between skin or GI tissue T cells and blood was limited. Later blood repertoires were often dominated by clones from the donor CD8+ memory compartment. TRB clonality was highly associated with recipient CMV seropositivity and reactivation.

This related bone marrow graft donor gave peripheral blood on the day of marrow donation. Assay used: immunoSEQ multiplex PCR; TCRdb lists only in-frame clones, some missing. The sample is made up of some 35,000 clones, none counted only once. Sample: PBMCs. The sequence came from a man aged 25 to 40 in good health and a related stem cell transplant donor. The rearrangement uses TRBV6-6 and TRBJ2-1; the D is unclear. CDR3 region: CASSSRTYNEQFF. CDR3 sequence (DNA): TGTGCCAGCAGCTCTAGGACCTACAATGAGCAGTTCTTC.